The clone carrying this T cell receptor beta chain was seen repeatedly, ten times or more. Its target is unknown. Libraries of naive CD8 cells were prepared from about 20,000 to 1,000,000 sorted cells using 10%, 30% or 50% RNA. TCRdb called the PCR reads again in MiXCR, with one record for every CDR3 protein. The sample yields about 510,000 distinct CDR3 sequences, around 23% seen once. The source of the sample is a study of molecular identifiers for immune sequencing clone quantification. The study, taken as a whole, reports: It was shown that clones above 20 RNA copies held over 97% of effector molecules, but under 1% in naive cells. Identical TCR molecules that share a barcode could lead to an underestimation of highly expanded clone sizes.

Germline CDR1 is MNHEY and CDR2 is SVGAGI. CDR3 size: 13 residues. V was trimmed by 2 bases and J by 5 bases, leaving 10 bases between them. The sequenced material came from naive CD8+ T cells from blood, with Jurkat cell RNA spiked in. The subset was: FACS-sorted CD8+CD4-CCR7+CD45RA+ naive T cells. This chain uses TRBV6-5 with TRBJ2-7; either TRBD1 or TRBD2 may fit D (5 bases each). The source of this sequence is a human donor in good health. Some libraries in this study had Jurkat cell RNA spiked in. In DNA, the CDR3 is TGTGCCAGCAGTTACGGGGGTAAGAACGAGCAGTACTTC. Its protein is CASSYGGKNEQYF.